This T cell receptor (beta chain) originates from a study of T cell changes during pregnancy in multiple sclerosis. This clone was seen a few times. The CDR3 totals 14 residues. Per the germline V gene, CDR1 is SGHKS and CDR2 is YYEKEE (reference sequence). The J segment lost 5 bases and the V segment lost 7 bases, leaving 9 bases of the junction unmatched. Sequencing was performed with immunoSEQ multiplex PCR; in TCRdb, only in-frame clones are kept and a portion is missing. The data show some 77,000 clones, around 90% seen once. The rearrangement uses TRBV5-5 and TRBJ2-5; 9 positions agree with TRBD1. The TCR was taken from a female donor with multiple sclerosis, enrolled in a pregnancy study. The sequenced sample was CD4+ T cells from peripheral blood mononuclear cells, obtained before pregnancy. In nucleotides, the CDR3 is TGTGCCAGCCTCCCGGGACAGGGAGTGGAGACCCAGTACTTC. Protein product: CASLPGQGVETQYF. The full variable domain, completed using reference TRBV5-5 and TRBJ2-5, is DAGVTQSPTHLIKTRGQQVTLRCSPISGHKSVSWYQQVLGQGPQFIFQYYEKEERGRGNFPDRFSARQFPNYSSELNVNALLLGDSALYLCASLPGQGVETQYFGPGTRLLVL.